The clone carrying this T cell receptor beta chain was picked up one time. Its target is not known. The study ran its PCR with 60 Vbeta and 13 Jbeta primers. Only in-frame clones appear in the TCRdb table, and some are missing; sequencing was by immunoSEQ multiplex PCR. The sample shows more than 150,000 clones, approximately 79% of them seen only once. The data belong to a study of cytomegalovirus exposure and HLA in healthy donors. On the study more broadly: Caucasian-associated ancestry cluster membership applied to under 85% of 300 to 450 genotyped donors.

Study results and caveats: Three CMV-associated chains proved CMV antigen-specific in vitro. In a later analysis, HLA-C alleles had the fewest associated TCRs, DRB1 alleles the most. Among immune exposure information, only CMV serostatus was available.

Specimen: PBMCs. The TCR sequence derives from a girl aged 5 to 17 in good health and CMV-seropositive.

CDR3 protein: CAWNPGLIPNYGYTF. The CDR3 region has the DNA TGTGCCTGGAACCCGGGACTGATACCTAACTATGGCTACACCTTC. The chain employs TRBV30 and TRBJ1-2, with D possibly matching TRBD1 (5 bases). The CDR3 totals 15 residues. Germline-derived CDR1 and CDR2 are GTSNPN and SVGIG (reference sequence). Trimming removed 4 bases from V and 0 bases from J, with 15 bases in between.